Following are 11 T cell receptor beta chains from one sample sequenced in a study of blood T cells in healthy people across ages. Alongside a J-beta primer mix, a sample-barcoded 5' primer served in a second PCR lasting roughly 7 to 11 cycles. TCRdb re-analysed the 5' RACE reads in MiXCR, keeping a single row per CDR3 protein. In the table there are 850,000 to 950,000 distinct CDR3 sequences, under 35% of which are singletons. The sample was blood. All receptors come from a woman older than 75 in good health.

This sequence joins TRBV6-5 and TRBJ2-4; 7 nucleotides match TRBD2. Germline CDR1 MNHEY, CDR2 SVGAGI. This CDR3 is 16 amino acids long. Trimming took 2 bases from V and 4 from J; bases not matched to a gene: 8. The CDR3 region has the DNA TGTGCCAGCAGTTACACCATGGGGACTAAGAAAAACATTCAGTACTTC. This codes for CASSYTMGTKKNIQYF.

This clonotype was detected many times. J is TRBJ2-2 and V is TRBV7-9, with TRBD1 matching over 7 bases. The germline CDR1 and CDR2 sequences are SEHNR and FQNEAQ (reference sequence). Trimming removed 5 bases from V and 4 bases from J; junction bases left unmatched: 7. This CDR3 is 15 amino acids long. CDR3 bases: TGTGCCAGCAGCCCGGCCGGGACAGTCACCGGGGAGCTGTTTTTT. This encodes CASSPAGTVTGELFF.

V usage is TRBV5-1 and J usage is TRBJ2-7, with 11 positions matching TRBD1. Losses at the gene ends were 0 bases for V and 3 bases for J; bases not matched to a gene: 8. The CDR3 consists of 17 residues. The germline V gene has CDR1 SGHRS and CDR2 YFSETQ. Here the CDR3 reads CASSLAVWGTGGYEQYF. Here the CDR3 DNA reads TGCGCCAGCAGCTTGGCCGTTTGGGGGACAGGGGGCTACGAGCAGTACTTC.

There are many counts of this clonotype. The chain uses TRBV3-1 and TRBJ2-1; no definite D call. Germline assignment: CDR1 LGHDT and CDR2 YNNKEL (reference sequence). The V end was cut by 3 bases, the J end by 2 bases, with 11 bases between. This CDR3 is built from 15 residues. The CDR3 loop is CASSQERSTYNEQFF. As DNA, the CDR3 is TGTGCCAGCAGCCAGGAAAGGTCTACCTACAATGAGCAGTTCTTC.

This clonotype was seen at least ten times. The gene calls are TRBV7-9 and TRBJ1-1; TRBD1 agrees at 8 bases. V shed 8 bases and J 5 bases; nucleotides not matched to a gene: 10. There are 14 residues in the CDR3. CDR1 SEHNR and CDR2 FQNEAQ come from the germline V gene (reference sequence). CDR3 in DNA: TGTGCCAGCCATTCAGGGGGCCGGAGGACTGAAGCTTTCTTT. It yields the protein CASHSGGRRTEAFF.

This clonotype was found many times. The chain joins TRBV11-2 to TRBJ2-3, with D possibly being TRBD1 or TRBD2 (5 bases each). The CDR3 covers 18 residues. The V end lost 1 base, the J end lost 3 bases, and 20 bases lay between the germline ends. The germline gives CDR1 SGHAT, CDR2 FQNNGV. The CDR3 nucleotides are TGTGCCAGCAGCTTAGTAGACGGGGCGCGGACCCCTACAGATACGCAGTATTTT. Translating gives CASSLVDGARTPTDTQYF.

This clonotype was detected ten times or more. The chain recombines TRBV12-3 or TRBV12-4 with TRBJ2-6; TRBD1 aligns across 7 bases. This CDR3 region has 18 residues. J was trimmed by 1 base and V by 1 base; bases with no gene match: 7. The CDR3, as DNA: TGTGCCAGCAGTTTAGACCGGACAGGAATTTCTGGGGCCAACGTCCTGACTTTC. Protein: CASSLDRTGISGANVLTF.

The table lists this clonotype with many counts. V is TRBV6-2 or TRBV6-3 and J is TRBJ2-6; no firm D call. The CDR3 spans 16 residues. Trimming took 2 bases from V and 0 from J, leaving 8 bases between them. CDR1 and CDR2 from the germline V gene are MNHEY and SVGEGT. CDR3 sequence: CASSYRASSGANVLTF. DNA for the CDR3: TGTGCCAGCAGTTACAGGGCCTCCTCTGGGGCCAACGTCCTGACTTTC.

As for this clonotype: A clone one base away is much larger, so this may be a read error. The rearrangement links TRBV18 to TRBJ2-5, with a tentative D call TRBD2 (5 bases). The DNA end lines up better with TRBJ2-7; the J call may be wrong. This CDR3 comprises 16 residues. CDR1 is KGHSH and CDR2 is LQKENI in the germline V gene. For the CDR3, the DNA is TGTGCCAGCTCACGTTACGATACTCGGGGTTTGGACGAGCAGTACTTC. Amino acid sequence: CASSRYDTRGLDEQYF.

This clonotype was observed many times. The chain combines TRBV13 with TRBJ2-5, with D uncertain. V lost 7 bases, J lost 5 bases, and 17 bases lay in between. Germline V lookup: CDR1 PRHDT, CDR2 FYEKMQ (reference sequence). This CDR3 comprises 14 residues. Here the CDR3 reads CASNMGRSGETQYF. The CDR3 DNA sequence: TGTGCCAGCAACATGGGCCGGTCCGGGGAGACCCAGTACTTC.

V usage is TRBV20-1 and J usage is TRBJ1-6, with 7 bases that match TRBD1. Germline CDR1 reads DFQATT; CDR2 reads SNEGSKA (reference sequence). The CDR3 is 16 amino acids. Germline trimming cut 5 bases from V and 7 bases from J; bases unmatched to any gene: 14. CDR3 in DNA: TGCAGTGCTCTGGACAGGTCGATGGGTCCGAATTCACCCCTCCACTTT. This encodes CSALDRSMGPNSPLHF.